This TCR beta chain was sequenced during a study of shared T cell receptors in the human thymus. With 4 bases clipped from V and 6 bases from J, the junction kept 10 bases outside the gene matches. Germline V lookup: CDR1 LGHNA, CDR2 YSLEER. This CDR3 has 15 residues. The method was immunoSEQ multiplex PCR; TCRdb's version includes in-frame clones alone and lacks a portion of them. The sample includes 700,000 or so clones, roughly 85% seen only once; the top ten take roughly 0.01%. These data were likewise used in another study, on human thymus T cells. That work contributes: Resections removed during corrective heart surgery provided the thymus tissue used.

This TCR derives from a girl under three years old with a congenital heart defect. Sequenced input: thymocytes. The rearrangement uses TRBV4-3 and TRBJ1-2; 8 nucleotides agree with TRBD1. The CDR3 loop is CASSLTPTGGNGYTF. Written as DNA, the CDR3 is TGCGCCAGCAGCCTAACCCCCACAGGGGGAAATGGCTACACCTTC.